This T cell receptor (beta chain) is from a study of early T cells in non-severe SARS-CoV-2 infection. Overall study context: Bulk RNA from unsorted whole blood was sequenced; chains were unpaired. Regarding the study as a whole: VDJdb matching favored anti-spike CD8 responses, missing private and CD4 specificities.

Unique molecular identifiers were attached to individual cDNA molecules. From the 5' RACE reads, TCRdb called clonotypes with MiXCR, one entry per CDR3 protein. The data show around 61,000 distinct CDR3 sequences, roughly a tenth seen once. On this clonotype: Its antigen is unknown.

Unmatched junction bases numbered 5, after V lost 7 bases and J lost 9 bases. CDR3 size: 13 residues. Germline V lookup: CDR1 SQVTM, CDR2 ANQGSEA. V is TRBV29-1 and J is TRBJ2-3, with TRBD2 matching 15 bases. Sequencing was done on a sample of whole blood. The receptor comes from an adult who was a healthcare worker with PCR-confirmed SARS-CoV-2 infection or an uninfected control (not recorded which). CDR3 amino acids: CSAGLAGGETQYF. The CDR3 region has the DNA TGCAGCGCGGGACTAGCGGGAGGAGAAACGCAGTATTTT.